This TCR beta chain was recorded in a study of T-cell memory formation after mild COVID-19. Concerning this clonotype itself: The target antigen is unknown. One end of the junction fails to match germline, which may point to a read error.

TCRdb analysed the 5' RACE reads with MiXCR anew, one entry per CDR3 protein. This table has 150,000 to 200,000 distinct CDR3 sequences, roughly 31% appearing once. Study results and limitations: Clones that shrank (day 15 to 85) were balanced CD4/CD8, whereas later expanders leaned CD4+. Several responding clones turned up in pre-infection memory, indicating that cross-reactive memory may have taken part.

There are 11 residues in the CDR3. From germline, CDR1 is SQVTM and CDR2 ANQGSEA. This chain uses TRBV29-1 with TRBJ2-1; TRBD1 aligns across 7 bases. This TCR was recovered from an adult woman who had mild COVID-19 (a few samples of this study predate the infection). Cell type and time point are not known. What was sequenced was PBMCs or a T cell subset sorted from them (not recorded which). The CDR3 sequence is CSVADRAFQIF. The CDR3 DNA is TGCAGCGTCGCCGACAGGGCCTTTCAAATCTTC.